This is a list of T cell receptor beta chains from one sample in a study of cytomegalovirus exposure and HLA in healthy donors. The repertoire was sequenced with immunoSEQ multiplex PCR; TCRdb's copy has only in-frame clones and lacks some. The sample shows more than 150,000 clones, nearly 80% of them seen only once. The sample consisted of PBMCs. Receptors originate from a man in his fifties in good health and CMV-seropositive. Both conserved end residues are part of each CDR3. D genes are given only for firm matches. Size tells how often a clone was seen (once, few, many) or the class of an expanded clone, and some rows leave it out.

>TRBV21-1|NA|TRBJ2-7|NA
TGTGCCAGCCTACAACGGGGAGAGCAGTACTTC
CASLQRGEQYF
>TRBV19|NA|TRBJ1-4|NA
TGTGCCAGTAGTTTCGGGTCCCCTAATGAAAAACTGTTTTTT
CASSFGSPNEKLFF
>TRBV19|TRBD1|TRBJ1-5|NA
TGTGCCAGTAGTAGGACAGGGGAACTTCAGCCCCAGCATTTT
CASSRTGELQPQHF
>TRBV6-1|NA|TRBJ1-4|NA
TGTGCCAGCAGTGGAAGGACAGACTTTTATGAAAAACTGTTTTTT
CASSGRTDFYEKLFF
>TRBV5-1|TRBD2|TRBJ2-3|NA
TGCGCCAGCAGCGACCCCCCCGGGGCTAGCGGGGGGGGTGCAGATACGCAGTATTTT
CASSDPPGASGGGADTQYF
>TRBV19|NA|TRBJ1-5|NA
TGTGCCAGTAGTAAGTACCCGGGCAATCAGCCCCAGCATTTT
CASSKYPGNQPQHF
>TRBV4-2|TRBD1|TRBJ1-1|NA
TGTGCCAGCAGCCTGGGACAGGGGGCCTCCATGAACACTGAAGCTTTCTTT
CASSLGQGASMNTEAFF
>TRBV28|NA|TRBJ2-2|NA
TGTGCCAGCAGTTTACCGGGGAACACCGGGGAGCTGTTTTTT
CASSLPGNTGELFF
>TRBV5-1|NA|TRBJ1-1|NA
TGCGCCAGCAGCTTGGGCTCGGCAGGGTTCACTGAAGCTTTCTTT
CASSLGSAGFTEAFF
>TRBV28|TRBD1|TRBJ1-2|NA
TGTGCCAGCAGTCGTGACAGGGCGGGTGGCTACACCTTC
CASSRDRAGGYTF
>TRBV19|TRBD1|TRBJ1-4|NA
TGTGCCAGTAGCACCCGGACAGGAAAGCCCCTTAATGAAAAACTGTTCTTT
CASSTRTGKPLNEKLFF
>TRBV2|NA|TRBJ2-5|NA
TGTGCCAGCAGCCGGGACTCCCAAGAGACCCAGTACTTC
CASSRDSQETQYF
>TRBV6-6|NA|TRBJ2-5|few
TGTGCCAGCAGTCAGTACCAAGAGACCCAGTACTTC
CASSQYQETQYF
>TRBV9|TRBD1|TRBJ1-1|NA
TGTGCCAGCAGCCAAGCGGGACAGGGGAGGACTGAAGCTTTCTTT
CASSQAGQGRTEAFF